These 2 T cell receptor beta chains share one sample of origin, sequenced in a study of T cells after yellow fever vaccination. MiXCR, applied by TCRdb to the 5' RACE reads, yields one record per CDR3 protein. Of around 100,000 distinct CDR3 sequences listed, under 9% are singletons. This material consisted of CD8+ T cells sorted from PBMCs, taken 45 days after the yellow fever booster vaccination. Receptor source: a young man who received the YFV17D yellow fever vaccine.

Ten or more counts support this clonotype. The chain combines TRBV7-2 with TRBJ2-7; a weak D match, TRBD2 (6 bases). The CDR3 sequence is 15 residues long. Per germline, CDR1 SGHTA and CDR2 FQGNSA. The germline V and J ends were trimmed by 4 bases and 5 bases, with 18 bases remaining between them. This chain's CDR3 is CASSSPVTSTDEQYF. Here the CDR3 DNA reads TGTGCCAGCAGCTCTCCGGTTACTAGCACTGACGAGCAGTACTTC. Variable domain in full (rest from reference TRBV7-2 and TRBJ2-7): GAGVSQSPSNKVTEKGKDVELRCDPISGHTALYWYRQSLGQGLEFLIYFQGNSAPDKSGLPSDRFSAERTGGSVSTLTIQRTQQEDSAVYLCASSSPVTSTDEQYFGPGTRLTVT.

This clonotype was detected many times. CDR3 sequence: CASTHNEQFF. In DNA form, the CDR3 reads TGTGCCAGCACCCACAATGAGCAGTTCTTC. J is TRBJ2-1 and V is TRBV5-5; D unresolved. The V end lost 6 bases, the J end lost 5 bases, and 3 bases lay between the germline ends. CDR1 is SGHKS and CDR2 is YYEKEE in the germline V gene (reference sequence). The CDR3 runs 10 residues.